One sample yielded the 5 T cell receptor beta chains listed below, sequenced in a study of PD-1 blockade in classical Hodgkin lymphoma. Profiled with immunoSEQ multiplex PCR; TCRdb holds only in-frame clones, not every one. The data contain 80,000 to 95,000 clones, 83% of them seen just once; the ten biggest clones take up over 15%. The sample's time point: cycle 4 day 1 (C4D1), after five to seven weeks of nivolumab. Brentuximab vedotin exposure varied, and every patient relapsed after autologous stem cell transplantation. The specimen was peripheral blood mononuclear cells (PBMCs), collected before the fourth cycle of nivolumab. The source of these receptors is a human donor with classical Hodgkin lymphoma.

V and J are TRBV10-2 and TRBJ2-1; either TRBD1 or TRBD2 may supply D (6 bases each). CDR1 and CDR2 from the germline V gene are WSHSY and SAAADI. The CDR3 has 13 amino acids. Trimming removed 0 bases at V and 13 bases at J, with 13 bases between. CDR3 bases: TGCGCCAGCAGTGAGTCAGGGGGACTCATACAGTTCTTC. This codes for CASSESGGLIQFF.

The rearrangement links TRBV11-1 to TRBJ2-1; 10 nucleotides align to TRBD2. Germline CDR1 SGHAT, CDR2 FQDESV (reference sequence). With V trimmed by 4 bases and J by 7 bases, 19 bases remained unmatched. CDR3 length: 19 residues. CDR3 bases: TGTGCCAGCAGCTATCGCCCCGGGGTAGCGGGGGGTTTGTATAATGAGCAGTTCTTC. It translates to CASSYRPGVAGGLYNEQFF.

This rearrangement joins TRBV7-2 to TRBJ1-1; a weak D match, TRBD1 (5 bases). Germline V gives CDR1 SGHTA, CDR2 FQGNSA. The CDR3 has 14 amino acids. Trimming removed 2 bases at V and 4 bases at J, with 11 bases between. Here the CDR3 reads CASSLQGGSTEAFF. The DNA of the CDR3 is TGTGCCAGCAGCTTACAGGGCGGCAGCACTGAAGCTTTCTTT.

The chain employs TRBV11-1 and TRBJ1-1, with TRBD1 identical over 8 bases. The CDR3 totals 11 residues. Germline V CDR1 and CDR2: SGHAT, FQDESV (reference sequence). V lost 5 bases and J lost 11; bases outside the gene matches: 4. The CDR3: CASSRQGRAFF. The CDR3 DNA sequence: TGTGCCAGCAGCAGACAGGGGAGGGCTTTCTTT.

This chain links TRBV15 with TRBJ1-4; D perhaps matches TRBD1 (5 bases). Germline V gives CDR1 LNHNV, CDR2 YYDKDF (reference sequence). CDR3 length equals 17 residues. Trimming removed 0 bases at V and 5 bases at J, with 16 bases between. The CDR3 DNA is TGTGCCACCAGCAGAGATAGCGGGGGGTATGGAAATGAAAAACTGTTTTTT. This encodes CATSRDSGGYGNEKLFF.